The rows below give T cell receptor beta chains drawn from one sample of a study of yellow fever vaccine responses in identical twins. Using its own MiXCR run on the RT-PCR reads, TCRdb lists one record per CDR3 protein. This sample carries 2,000 to 2,500 distinct CDR3 sequences, 82% of them seen once, and the ten largest clones take 5% to 6%. This specimen consisted of T cells from blood (PBMCs), unsorted or a sorted subset (not recorded which), obtained before or after yellow fever vaccination (not recorded which). The receptors originated from a woman younger than 30 who received the yellow fever vaccine. Both conserved end residues are part of each CDR3. D genes are given only for firm matches. The size field is filled for only some rows; it gives once, few, many or a size class.

j_gene,abundance,d_gene,v_gene,CDR3aa,CDR3nt
TRBJ1-1,large,NA,TRBV5-5,CASSLQDSHITEAFF,TGTGCCAGCAGCCTCCAAGACTCGCACATAACTGAAGCTTTCTTT
TRBJ2-1,NA,NA,TRBV3-1,CASSQEVSSYNEQFF,TGTGCCAGCAGCCAAGAGGTGAGCTCCTACAATGAGCAGTTCTTC
TRBJ2-1,NA,NA,TRBV23-1,CASLPGPYNEQFF,TGCGCCTCATTACCGGGACCATACAATGAGCAGTTCTTC
TRBJ2-3,NA,TRBD2,TRBV11-1,CASSLAPGGRTDTQYF,TGTGCCAGCAGCTTAGCCCCGGGGGGACGCACAGATACGCAGTATTTT
TRBJ1-2,NA,NA,TRBV29-1,CSVHPDRNNYGYTF,TGCAGCGTTCACCCCGACAGGAATAACTATGGCTACACCTTC
TRBJ1-1,NA,NA,TRBV5-5,CASSLLTNTEAFF,TGTGCCAGCAGCTTGTTAACTAACACTGAAGCTTTCTTT
TRBJ2-5,NA,NA,TRBV2,CASNQGRETQYF,TGTGCCAGCAACCAGGGTCGGGAGACCCAGTACTTC
TRBJ2-1,NA,TRBD2,TRBV11-2,CASSWTSNNEQFF,TGTGCCAGCAGCTGGACTAGTAACAATGAGCAGTTCTTC
TRBJ2-3,NA,TRBD1,TRBV29-1,CSVERGTGPTDTQYF,TGCAGCGTTGAAAGGGGGACAGGGCCTACAGATACGCAGTATTTT
TRBJ2-3,NA,NA,TRBV11-3,CASSLGRQEIFTDTQYF,TGTGCCAGCAGCTTAGGTCGACAGGAGATATTCACAGATACGCAGTATTTT
TRBJ1-5,NA,NA,TRBV10-1,CASKTANQPQHF,TGCGCCAGCAAGACAGCGAATCAGCCCCAGCATTTT
TRBJ2-3,NA,NA,TRBV24-1,CATRDRLTDTQYF,TGTGCCACCAGGGACAGACTCACAGATACGCAGTATTTT
TRBJ2-2,NA,TRBD1,TRBV2,CASSIPRDRVKTGELFF,TGTGCCAGCAGTATACCCCGGGACAGGGTAAAGACCGGGGAGCTGTTTTTT
TRBJ1-3,once,NA,TRBV23-1,CASSQSLGNSGNTIYF,TGCGCCAGCAGTCAATCTCTGGGGAACTCTGGAAACACCATATATTTT
TRBJ2-1,NA,TRBD2,TRBV12-3/TRBV12-4,CASSPWRERGLHNEQFF,TGTGCCAGCAGTCCGTGGAGGGAGCGGGGACTTCACAATGAGCAGTTCTTC
TRBJ2-1,NA,TRBD2,TRBV15,CATSRDSLGLALYNEQFF,TGTGCCACCAGCAGAGATAGCCTCGGACTAGCTCTTTACAATGAGCAGTTCTTC
TRBJ2-1,NA,NA,TRBV28,CASSLSASGGFLGGLEHNEQFF,TGTGCCAGCAGTTTATCAGCTTCCGGGGGATTCCTGGGGGGCCTCGAACACAATGAGCAGTTCTTC
TRBJ1-5,NA,NA,TRBV15,CATSKGERYSNQPQHF,TGTGCCACCAGCAAGGGAGAGAGGTATAGCAATCAGCCCCAGCATTTT
TRBJ2-7,NA,NA,TRBV3-1,CASSPWGGSSYEQYF,TGTGCCAGCAGCCCTTGGGGCGGGTCCTCCTACGAGCAGTACTTC
TRBJ2-5,NA,TRBD2,TRBV6-1,CASRHRLAGQETQYF,TGTGCCAGCAGACACAGACTAGCGGGACAAGAGACCCAGTACTTC
TRBJ1-1,once,NA,TRBV2,CASSRPTEAFF,TGTGCCAGCAGTCGGCCCACTGAAGCTTTCTTT
TRBJ2-3,once,NA,TRBV29-1,CSVAYGSGDTQYF,TGCAGCGTTGCCTATGGGTCCGGAGATACGCAGTATTTT
TRBJ2-1,NA,NA,TRBV5-1,CASSVGGSSSYNEQFF,TGCGCCAGCAGCGTGGGGGGCTCGAGCTCCTACAATGAGCAGTTCTTC
TRBJ2-7,NA,NA,TRBV7-9,CASSLAGSSEQYF,TGTGCCAGCAGCTTAGCGGGGAGTTCCGAGCAGTACTTC
TRBJ1-5,NA,NA,TRBV18,CASSHLYVDQPQHF,TGTGCCAGCTCACATCTCTATGTGGATCAGCCCCAGCATTTT